These T cell receptor beta chains were read from a single sample in a study of patients and donors after allogeneic stem cell transplantation. TCRdb called the RT-PCR reads again in MiXCR, with one record for every CDR3 protein. The sample contains about a million distinct CDR3 sequences, roughly 18% of which appear only once. The sample consisted of blood, either unsorted or a sorted T cell fraction (not recorded which). Receptors were obtained from a human donor who was either an allogeneic HSCT recipient or a stem cell or donor lymphocyte infusion donor (not recorded which). It is not recorded whose cells these are; they may come from a transplant donor. Each CDR3 is given with its conserved first and last residue. A D gene is named only where the DNA matches it firmly. Clone size appears in some rows only: once, few, many, or a class for an expanded clone.

.,TRBV5-1,TRBJ1-5,.,CASSLEGGDQPQHF,TGCGCCAGCAGCTTGGAGGGAGGGGATCAGCCCCAGCATTTT
TRBD1,TRBV6-5,TRBJ2-5,.,CASSYSRTGGETQYF,TGTGCCAGCAGTTACTCGCGGACAGGGGGAGAGACCCAGTACTTC
.,TRBV6-5,TRBJ1-1,few,CASSYLPRTAMNTEAFF,TGTGCCAGCAGTTATCTCCCCCGGACAGCCATGAACACTGAAGCTTTCTTT
.,TRBV20-1,TRBJ2-7,few,CSASLPYEQYF,TGCAGTGCTTCATTACCGTACGAGCAGTACTTC
.,TRBV20-1,TRBJ2-5,.,CISTDGEETQYF,TGCATTTCAACGGACGGGGAAGAGACCCAGTACTTC
.,TRBV6-5,TRBJ2-5,few,CASGGWETQYF,TGTGCCAGCGGGGGGTGGGAGACCCAGTACTTC
TRBD2,TRBV5-1,TRBJ2-1,.,CASSVLAGAEQFF,TGCGCCAGCAGCGTACTAGCGGGAGCTGAGCAGTTCTTC
.,TRBV12-3/TRBV12-4,TRBJ2-3,.,CASGRSSTDTQYF,TGTGCCAGCGGAAGATCTAGCACAGATACGCAGTATTTT
.,TRBV14,TRBJ2-7,.,CASSHSSGQHPYEQYF,TGTGCCAGCAGCCATAGTTCCGGACAGCACCCCTACGAGCAGTACTTC
.,TRBV20-1,TRBJ2-5,few,CSAQTAYQETQYF,TGCAGTGCCCAGACTGCGTACCAAGAGACCCAGTACTTC
.,TRBV4-2,TRBJ1-1,.,CASSQGPPVFGTEAFF,TGTGCCAGCAGCCAAGGTCCTCCGGTTTTTGGCACTGAAGCTTTCTTT
.,TRBV30,TRBJ1-4,.,CAWSVRQTNEKLFF,TGTGCCTGGAGTGTCCGGCAGACTAATGAAAAACTGTTTTTT
.,TRBV4-2,TRBJ1-2,few,CASSPISDNYGYTF,TGTGCCAGCAGCCCCATTTCAGATAACTATGGCTACACCTTC
TRBD1,TRBV3-1,TRBJ2-7,few,CASSQASTGTYEQYF,TGTGCCAGCAGCCAGGCCTCGACAGGGACCTACGAGCAGTACTTC